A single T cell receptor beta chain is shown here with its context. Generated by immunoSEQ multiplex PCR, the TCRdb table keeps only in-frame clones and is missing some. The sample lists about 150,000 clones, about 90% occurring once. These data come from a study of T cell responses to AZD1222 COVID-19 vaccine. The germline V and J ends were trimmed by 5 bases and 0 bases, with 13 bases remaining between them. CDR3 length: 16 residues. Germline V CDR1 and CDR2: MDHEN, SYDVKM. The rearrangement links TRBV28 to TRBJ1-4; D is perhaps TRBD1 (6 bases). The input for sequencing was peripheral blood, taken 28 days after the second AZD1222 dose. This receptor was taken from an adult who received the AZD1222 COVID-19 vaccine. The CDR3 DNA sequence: TGTGCCAGCAGTGCCCCGGGGGCTACAACTAATGAAAAACTGTTTTTT. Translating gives CASSAPGATTNEKLFF.